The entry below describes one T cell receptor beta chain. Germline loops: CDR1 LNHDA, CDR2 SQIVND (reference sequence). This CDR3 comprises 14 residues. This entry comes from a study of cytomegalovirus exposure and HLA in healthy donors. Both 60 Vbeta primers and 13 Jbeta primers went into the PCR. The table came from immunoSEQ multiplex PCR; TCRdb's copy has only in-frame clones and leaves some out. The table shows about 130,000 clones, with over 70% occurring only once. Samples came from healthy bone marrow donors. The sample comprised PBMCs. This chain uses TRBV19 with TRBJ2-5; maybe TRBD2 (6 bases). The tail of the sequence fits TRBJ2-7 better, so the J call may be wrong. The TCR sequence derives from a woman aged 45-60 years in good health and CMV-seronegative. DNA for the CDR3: TGTGCCAGTAGTCACTATGCGGGGAGTTACGAGCAGTACTTC. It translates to CASSHYAGSYEQYF.